These 25 T cell receptor beta chains share one sample of origin, sequenced in a study of cytomegalovirus exposure and HLA in healthy donors. Primers: 60 Vbeta forward and 13 Jbeta reverse. Assay used: immunoSEQ multiplex PCR; TCRdb lists only in-frame clones, some missing. The sample shows under 200,000 clones, approximately 81% of them seen only once. The sample comprised PBMCs. All receptors come from a man aged 25 to 40 in good health and CMV-seronegative.

The chain carries TRBV19 and TRBJ2-2; perhaps TRBD1 as D (6 bases). V lost 5 bases, J lost 2 bases, and 18 bases lay in between. The CDR3 is 17 residues long. Germline CDR1 and CDR2: LNHDA and SQIVND (reference sequence). CDR3 region: CASSPRLGTLNTGELFF. The CDR3 bases are TGTGCCAGTAGTCCACGCTTAGGGACACTAAACACCGGGGAGCTGTTTTTT.

As for this clone: The junction does not match germline at one end; this may be a read error. The chain employs TRBV7-9 and TRBJ2-1, with D hard to call. The CDR3 totals 12 residues. CDR1 is SEHNR and CDR2 is FQNEAQ in the germline V gene (reference sequence). The CDR3 DNA sequence: TGTTCCAGCAGCTTCCACGGCAATGAGCAGTTCTTC. This gives the protein CSSSFHGNEQFF.

This chain connects TRBV30 to TRBJ2-5; D possibly corresponds to TRBD2 (6 bases). V lost 3 bases to trimming and J lost 4 bases, with 18 bases between them. CDR3 length: 15 amino acids. CDR1 and CDR2 from the germline V gene are GTSNPN and SVGIG (reference sequence). CDR3 loop: CAWSPARGFAETQYF. CDR3 bases: TGTGCCTGGAGCCCCGCTCGGGGGTTCGCAGAGACCCAGTACTTC.

The V gene is TRBV27, the J gene TRBJ2-1; weak D call: TRBD2 (6 bases). V was cut by 1 base and J by 5 bases, with 27 bases left in between. This CDR3 is 20 amino acids long. CDR1 and CDR2 (germline): MNHEY, SMNVEV (reference sequence). The DNA of the CDR3 is TGTGCCAGCAGTTTATGGCGGGGAGTGGAACCGCATGCCCCAGACAATGAGCAGTTCTTC. This gives the protein CASSLWRGVEPHAPDNEQFF.

The V call is TRBV30, the J call TRBJ2-1; 11 nucleotides agree with TRBD2. The CDR3 has 17 residues. J lost 3 bases, V lost 3 bases, and 10 bases had no gene match. CDR1 is GTSNPN, CDR2 SVGIG, per germline (reference sequence). The CDR3, as DNA: TGTGCCTGGAGAAACCCCCAGGGACTAGCGGTCTACAATGAGCAGTTCTTC. Translation: CAWRNPQGLAVYNEQFF.

This rearrangement joins TRBV19 to TRBJ2-4; D possibly corresponds to TRBD1 (5 bases). Trimming pared 6 bases from V and 0 bases from J, leaving 9 bases between. The germline CDR1 and CDR2 sequences are LNHDA and SQIVND (reference sequence). This CDR3 region has 14 residues. CDR3 sequence: CASRNQGAKNIQYF. The CDR3 DNA is TGTGCCAGTAGGAATCAGGGAGCCAAAAACATTCAGTACTTC.

A word on this clone: The junction shows a germline mismatch at one end, possibly a read error. The chain combines TRBV10-2 with TRBJ2-1; 12 bases align to TRBD1. CDR1 WSHSY and CDR2 SAAADI come from the germline V gene. The CDR3 has 19 amino acids. CDR3 sequence reads: CVSSLKGQGAGSSYNEQFF. CDR3 in DNA: TGCGTCAGCAGCCTCAAGGGACAGGGGGCCGGAAGCTCCTACAATGAGCAGTTCTTC.

The chain is built from TRBV2 and TRBJ1-6; TRBD1 matches 8 bases. This CDR3 contains 17 residues. Per germline, CDR1 SNHLY and CDR2 FYNNEI. V lost 4 bases to trimming and J lost 3 bases; unmatched junction nucleotides: 8. DNA for the CDR3: TGTGCCAGCAGTGGGACAGGGAACGCTGGCTATAATTCACCCCTCCACTTT. Translation: CASSGTGNAGYNSPLHF.

V and J are TRBV15 and TRBJ1-1; TRBD1 is a possible D gene (5 bases). V was cut by 5 bases and J by 7 bases, with 8 bases left in between. Germline V gene lookup returns CDR1 LNHNV and CDR2 YYDKDF (reference sequence). This CDR3 has 11 amino acids. The CDR3 reads CATSGRGEAFF. The CDR3, as DNA: TGTGCCACCAGCGGGAGGGGTGAAGCTTTCTTT.

This sequence joins TRBV10-3 and TRBJ2-2, with 7 bases lining up with TRBD1. CDR1 and CDR2 (germline): ENHRY, SYGVKD. Trimming removed 4 bases from V and 1 base from J; junction bases left unmatched: 3. CDR3 length equals 15 residues. In DNA form, the CDR3 reads TGTGCCATCAGTGTTGCAGGGGGGAACACCGGGGAGCTGTTTTTT. It codes for CAISVAGGNTGELFF.

The rearrangement joins TRBV19 to TRBJ2-7; tentative D call: TRBD1 (6 bases). Trimming removed 7 bases at V and 2 bases at J, with 18 bases between. This CDR3 has 15 residues. In germline, CDR1 is LNHDA, CDR2 SQIVND (reference sequence). The CDR3 here is CASTVSTGLTYEQYF. In nucleotides, the CDR3 is TGTGCCAGTACCGTATCGACAGGTTTGACCTACGAGCAGTACTTC.

The genes are TRBV19 and TRBJ1-1; 11 bases are a match to TRBD1. The germline CDR1 and CDR2 sequences are LNHDA and SQIVND (reference sequence). This CDR3 region has 15 residues. The ends lost 3 bases at V and 4 bases at J; junction bases unmatched: 4. The CDR3 here is CASSMMGTGGTEAFF. The DNA for the CDR3 is TGTGCCAGTAGTATGATGGGGACAGGGGGCACTGAAGCTTTCTTT. The full variable domain, in which reference TRBV19 and TRBJ1-1 provide the parts outside the CDR3, is DGGITQSPKYLFRKEGQNVTLSCEQNLNHDAMYWYRQDPGQGLRLIYYSQIVNDFQKGDIAEGYSVSREKKESFPLTVTSAQKNPTAFYLCASSMMGTGGTEAFFGQGTRLTVV.

The chain joins TRBV19 to TRBJ2-3; 7 bases are shared with TRBD2. Germline V gives CDR1 LNHDA, CDR2 SQIVND (reference sequence). J lost 2 bases, V lost 6 bases, and 5 bases had no gene match. The CDR3 length is 14 residues. CDR3 protein: CASRPGTNTDTQYF. In nucleotides, the CDR3 is TGTGCCAGTAGGCCCGGGACTAACACAGATACGCAGTATTTT.

J is TRBJ2-7 and V is TRBV4-3; 8 nucleotides align to TRBD1. CDR1 is LGHNA and CDR2 is YSLEER in the germline V gene. This CDR3 is 19 amino acids long. Germline trimming cut 0 bases from V and 2 bases from J; bases unmatched to any gene: 15. The CDR3, as DNA: TGCGCCAGCAGCCAAGATCTGATTGGTCCGGGACAGGCCGCCTACGAGCAGTACTTC. It encodes CASSQDLIGPGQAAYEQYF.

This chain connects TRBV27 to TRBJ1-5, with TRBD1 matching over 8 bases. Germline V CDR1 and CDR2: MNHEY, SMNVEV (reference sequence). V gave up 3 bases and J gave up 4 bases; unmatched junction bases: 11. The CDR3 totals 17 residues. In DNA form, the CDR3 reads TGTGCCAGCAGTTTTGGGGGAGGCAGGGGGCTTAATCAGCCCCAGCATTTT. Encoded protein: CASSFGGGRGLNQPQHF.

The rearrangement uses TRBV25-1 and TRBJ2-3; TRBD2 matches at 12 bases. This CDR3 spans 17 amino acids. V was pared by 4 bases and J by 4 bases, with 9 bases of the junction left unmatched. Germline V gives CDR1 MGHDK, CDR2 SYGVNS. The CDR3 region has the DNA TGTGCCAGCAGTGCCTCCCTAGCGGGAGGGCCCCCAGATACGCAGTATTTT. Its translation is CASSASLAGGPPDTQYF.

The V gene is TRBV2, the J gene TRBJ2-2; possibly TRBD1 for D (6 bases). The germline V and J ends were trimmed by 10 bases and 0 bases, with 12 bases remaining between them. This CDR3 has 14 amino acids. The germline V gene encodes CDR1 SNHLY and CDR2 FYNNEI. The CDR3 DNA follows: TGTGCCACCTCGGACAGAACGAACACCGGGGAGCTGTTTTTT. Amino acids: CATSDRTNTGELFF.

This clone was seen once. The chain employs TRBV14 and TRBJ2-1; D remains ambiguous. The germline V gene encodes CDR1 SGHDN and CDR2 FVKESK. This CDR3 region has 17 residues. Trimming removed 1 base from V and 3 bases from J, with 16 bases in between. CDR3 in amino acids: CASSQVSPPGYYNEQFF. The CDR3 bases are TGTGCCAGCAGCCAAGTCAGCCCGCCGGGTTACTACAATGAGCAGTTCTTC. The variable domain in full, completed from reference TRBV14 and TRBJ2-1, reads EAGVTQFPSHSVIEKGQTVTLRCDPISGHDNLYWYRRVMGKEIKFLLHFVKESKQDESGMPNNRFLAERTGGTYSTLKVQPAELEDSGVYFCASSQVSPPGYYNEQFFGPGTRLTVL.

The genes are TRBV27 and TRBJ2-7; D perhaps matches TRBD2 (7 bases). The V end lost 9 bases, the J end lost 2 bases, and 14 bases lay between the germline ends. Per the germline V gene, CDR1 is MNHEY and CDR2 is SMNVEV (reference sequence). There are 13 residues in the CDR3. CDR3 sequence (DNA): TGTGCCAGTGGTGCGGGGGCCACCTACGAGCAGTACTTC. Translated, it gives CASGAGATYEQYF.

The chain employs TRBV7-3 and TRBJ1-1; 9 nucleotides match TRBD1. The ends lost 3 bases at V and 4 bases at J; junction bases unmatched: 12. The germline V gene has CDR1 SGHTA and CDR2 FQGTGA. The length of the CDR3 is 17 residues. The CDR3 region has the DNA TGTGCCAGCAGCTTTAGCGGACAGGGGCGGAGTTCCACTGAAGCTTTCTTT. Its translation: CASSFSGQGRSSTEAFF. Variable domain in full (rest from reference TRBV7-3 and TRBJ1-1): GAGVSQTPSNKVTEKGKYVELRCDPISGHTALYWYRQSLGQGPEFLIYFQGTGAADDSGLPNDRFFAVRPEGSVSTLKIQRTERGDSAVYLCASSFSGQGRSSTEAFFGQGTRLTVV.

V is TRBV5-1 and J is TRBJ1-2, with 8 nucleotides matching TRBD1. Per the germline V gene, CDR1 is SGHRS and CDR2 is YFSETQ. This CDR3 comprises 16 residues. V shed 3 bases and J 4 bases; nucleotides not matched to a gene: 11. DNA of the CDR3: TGCGCCAGCAGCTCATCGTCACAGGGGGGAAGCTATGGCTACACCTTC. Its translation is CASSSSSQGGSYGYTF.

V is TRBV15 and J is TRBJ1-4, with D maybe TRBD1 (6 bases). CDR1 and CDR2 (germline): LNHNV, YYDKDF (reference sequence). Trimming took 0 bases from V and 2 from J, leaving 10 bases between them. The CDR3 spans 16 residues. CDR3 residues: CATSREYRATNEKLFF. In nucleotides, the CDR3 is TGTGCCACCAGCAGAGAATACAGGGCCACTAATGAAAAACTGTTTTTT.

The table lists this clone with a few counts. The V and J genes are TRBV4-2 and TRBJ2-3, with TRBD2 matching 10 bases. The CDR3 consists of 16 residues. Germline V CDR1 and CDR2: LGHNA, YNFKEQ. V gave up 4 bases and J gave up 1 base; unmatched junction bases: 5. CDR3 loop: CASSRPGTSGTDTQYF. For the CDR3, the DNA is TGTGCCAGCAGCCGCCCCGGGACTAGCGGCACAGATACGCAGTATTTT.

The V gene is TRBV4-1, the J gene TRBJ2-7; a possible D gene is TRBD1 (5 bases). The V end lost 2 bases, the J end lost 2 bases, and 13 bases lay between the germline ends. CDR1 is MGHRA, CDR2 YSYEKL, per germline. This CDR3 has 15 residues. The CDR3, as DNA: TGCGCCAGCAGCCAAACCGACAGTTCTACCTACGAGCAGTACTTC. It encodes CASSQTDSSTYEQYF.

The gene calls are TRBV7-6 and TRBJ1-1; D gene ambiguous. Germline V gene lookup returns CDR1 SGHVS and CDR2 FNYEAQ. The CDR3 loop spans 19 amino acids. Between the trimmed V and J ends, which lost 1 base and 1 base, there was a span of 22 bases. The CDR3 DNA follows: TGTGCCAGCAGCTTAGGGCGAGGGATCAGGTTCTTGTCGAACACTGAAGCTTTCTTT. Protein sequence: CASSLGRGIRFLSNTEAFF.